This section outlines one T cell receptor beta chain sequence together with its context. In the same sample, other DNA sequences code for this CDR3. These data belong to a study of beta chain features in type 1 diabetes. V lost 3 bases and J lost 7; bases outside the gene matches: 2. The CDR3 extends over 13 amino acids. Germline V gene data show CDR1 as KGHSH and CDR2 as LQKENI. Expressed TCRB transcripts were sequenced because the entire RNA isolate underwent reverse transcription. Some clones are missing from TCRdb's copy, which holds only in-frame ones; the method was immunoSEQ multiplex PCR. Of 350,000 to 450,000 clones in the sample, less than 15% are singletons; the top ten hold 0.019%.

The rearrangement joins TRBV18 to TRBJ1-5; 8 nucleotides align to TRBD1. The sequenced sample was naive CD4+ T cells from blood. The sequence came from a woman between 18 and 30 years old in good health. The CDR3 DNA reads as TGTGCCAGCTCACCGACAGGGGCCCAGCCCCAGCATTTT. Amino acids: CASSPTGAQPQHF.